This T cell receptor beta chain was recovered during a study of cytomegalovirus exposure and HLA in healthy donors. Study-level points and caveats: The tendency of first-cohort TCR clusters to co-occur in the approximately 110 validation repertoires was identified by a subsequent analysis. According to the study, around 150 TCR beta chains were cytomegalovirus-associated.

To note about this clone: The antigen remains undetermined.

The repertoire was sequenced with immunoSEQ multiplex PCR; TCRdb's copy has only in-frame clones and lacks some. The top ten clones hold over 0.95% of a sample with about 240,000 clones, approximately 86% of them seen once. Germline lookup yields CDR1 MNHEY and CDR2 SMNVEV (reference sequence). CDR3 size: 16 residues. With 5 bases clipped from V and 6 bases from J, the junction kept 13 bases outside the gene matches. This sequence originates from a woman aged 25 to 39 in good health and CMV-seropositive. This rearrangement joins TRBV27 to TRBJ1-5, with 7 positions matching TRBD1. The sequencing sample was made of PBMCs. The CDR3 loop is CASSVCRGGTSQPQHF. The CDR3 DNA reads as TGTGCCAGCAGTGTTTGTAGAGGGGGCACGAGTCAGCCCCAGCATTTT.